This T cell receptor (beta chain) is from a study of blood T cells in healthy people across ages. The authors ran a second PCR of about 6 to 11 cycles using a sample-barcoded 5' primer and a J-beta primer mix. TCRdb re-called the 5' RACE reads through MiXCR, storing one row per CDR3 protein. This sample has 760,000 or so distinct CDR3 sequences, with just under 25% found just once. From germline, CDR1 is DFQATT and CDR2 SNEGSKA (reference sequence). V was trimmed by 1 base and J by 10 bases, leaving 14 bases between them. There are 12 residues in the CDR3. These sequences were also reported in another study, on T cells of mothers and their children.

This TCR derives from a boy between 10 and 17 years old in good health. The chain joins TRBV20-1 to TRBJ2-7; D unresolved. Sequencing input: blood. The CDR3 protein is CSARALPGTQYF. The CDR3 nucleotides read TGCAGTGCTAGAGCCCTACCCGGTACCCAGTACTTC.